The 15 T cell receptor beta chains below were found in one sample sequenced in a study of blood T cell repertoires in COVID-19. TCRdb's table, derived via immunoSEQ multiplex PCR, lists solely in-frame clones and lacks some. This table holds 100,000 to 150,000 clones, 84% found once. The sample taken for sequencing was peripheral blood. The receptors were gathered from a man in his 60s with acute or convalescent COVID-19.

A few counts support this clone. The chain joins TRBV19 to TRBJ2-7; no clear D gene. Germline-derived CDR1 and CDR2 are LNHDA and SQIVND (reference sequence). CDR3 length equals 14 residues. Trimming removed 1 base at V and 2 bases at J, with 9 bases between. This CDR3 is CASSIGLSAYEQYF. CDR3 coding DNA: TGTGCCAGTAGTATAGGGCTGAGCGCCTACGAGCAGTACTTC.

V is TRBV5-8 and J is TRBJ1-4, with 8 nucleotides matching TRBD1. Germline CDR1 and CDR2: SGHTS and YDEGEE. V was pared by 0 bases and J by 6 bases, with 4 bases of the junction left unmatched. CDR3 size: 15 residues. The CDR3 here is CASSLGDRQDEKLFF. The DNA for the CDR3 is TGTGCCAGCAGCTTGGGGGACAGGCAAGATGAAAAACTGTTTTTT.

This rearrangement joins TRBV5-5 to TRBJ2-7; no reliable D call. Germline V lookup: CDR1 SGHKS, CDR2 YYEKEE (reference sequence). Deletions cut 4 bases from V and 2 bases from J, with 7 bases between. This CDR3 spans 12 amino acids. CDR3 DNA sequence: TGTGCCAGCAGCCTTACTACCTACGAGCAGTACTTC. This codes for CASSLTTYEQYF.

Comment on this clone: Different DNA sequences within this sample yield the same CDR3. The chain combines TRBV24-1 with TRBJ2-3; TRBD2 matches 7 bases. The CDR3 is made up of 14 amino acids. The V and J ends lost 2 bases and 3 bases, in that order; junction bases with no gene match: 1. Germline V lookup: CDR1 KGHDR, CDR2 SFDVKD. The CDR3 sequence: CATSDSGGTDTQYF. CDR3 sequence (DNA): TGTGCCACCAGTGATTCGGGGGGTACAGATACGCAGTATTTT.

V is TRBV2 and J is TRBJ1-1; D not resolved. V gave up 3 bases and J gave up 11 bases, with 22 bases separating them. The germline V gene encodes CDR1 SNHLY and CDR2 FYNNEI. There are 15 residues in the CDR3. The CDR3 loop reads CASSEGEGRFGSAFF. For the CDR3, the DNA is TGTGCCAGCAGTGAGGGAGAGGGTCGGTTCGGGTCGGCTTTCTTT.

The CDR3 here is CASSRSRVYEQYF. For the CDR3, the DNA is TGTGCCAGCAGCCGGTCCCGGGTATACGAGCAGTACTTC. This chain links TRBV12-3 or TRBV12-4 with TRBJ2-7, with D uncertain. Trimming cost V 6 bases and J 4 bases, with 13 bases left between them. CDR3 length: 13 amino acids.

CDR3 nucleotide sequence: TGTGCCAGCAGCTTGGGGACAGGGGGCCAGTACGAGCAGTACTTC. Protein product: CASSLGTGGQYEQYF. The chain links TRBV7-3 to TRBJ2-7, with 12 bases that match TRBD1. CDR1 and CDR2 (germline): SGHTA, FQGTGA. V trimming: 3 bases; J trimming: 4 bases; junction bases outside the gene matches: 4. CDR3 size: 15 residues.

The chain carries TRBV19 and TRBJ2-1; 11 bases are a match to TRBD2. Germline V CDR1 and CDR2: LNHDA, SQIVND (reference sequence). V lost 8 bases and J lost 7; bases outside the gene matches: 10. The length of the CDR3 is 15 residues. This CDR3 reads CASSPLAGGPNEQFF. CDR3 nucleotide sequence: TGTGCCAGTTCTCCTTTAGCGGGAGGGCCGAATGAGCAGTTCTTC.

V gene TRBV6-6 combines with J gene TRBJ1-2; 10 nucleotides line up with TRBD1. The CDR3 loop spans 15 amino acids. Trimming at V came to 6 bases and at J to 8 bases, leaving 12 bases not matched to a gene. CDR1 and CDR2 (germline): MNHNY, SVGAGI (reference sequence). This chain's CDR3 is CASSQPGQGIRGYTF. The CDR3, as DNA: TGTGCCAGCAGCCAACCGGGACAGGGGATCCGGGGCTACACCTTC.

The rearrangement links TRBV3-1 (or the pseudogene TRBV3-2) to TRBJ1-5, with unresolved D. The CDR3 is 12 amino acids. Germline values: CDR1 LGHDT, CDR2 YNNKEL (reference sequence). V dropped 3 bases and J dropped 6 bases, with 6 bases sitting between them. The CDR3 region is CASSQYGQPQHF. As DNA, the CDR3 is TGTGCCAGCAGCCAGTACGGTCAGCCCCAGCATTTT.

The CDR3 region is CASSLSRAGEETQYF. As DNA, the CDR3 is TGCGCCAGCAGCTTGTCGAGGGCAGGGGAAGAGACCCAGTACTTC. The rearrangement joins TRBV5-1 to TRBJ2-5, with D possibly TRBD1 on 6 matching bases. The V end was cut by 1 base, the J end by 3 bases, with 13 bases between. This CDR3 contains 15 residues. CDR1 and CDR2 (germline): SGHRS, YFSETQ. Full variable domain (rest looked up from reference TRBV5-1 and TRBJ2-5): KAGVTQTPRYLIKTRGQQVTLSCSPISGHRSVSWYQQTPGQGLQFLFEYFSETQRNKGNFPGRFSGRQFSNSRSEMNVSTLELGDSALYLCASSLSRAGEETQYFGPGTRLLVL.

The rearrangement joins TRBV10-3 to TRBJ2-2; 7 bases are a match to TRBD1. The CDR3 runs to 17 residues. The germline V gene encodes CDR1 ENHRY and CDR2 SYGVKD. V was pared by 0 bases and J by 0 bases, with 4 bases of the junction left unmatched. In DNA form, the CDR3 reads TGTGCCATCAGTGAGTCGGGACAGACCGCGAACACCGGGGAGCTGTTTTTT. Translation: CAISESGQTANTGELFF.

This clone was observed a few times. The rearrangement uses TRBV27 and TRBJ2-2; perhaps TRBD1 as D (5 bases). The germline CDR1 and CDR2 sequences are MNHEY and SMNVEV (reference sequence). Trimming cost V 6 bases and J 0 bases, with 11 bases left between them. The CDR3 spans 15 residues. DNA of the CDR3: TGTGCCAGCAGCATCGACAGATCGAACACCGGGGAGCTGTTTTTT. Encoded protein: CASSIDRSNTGELFF.

The genes are TRBV18 and TRBJ1-6; 9 bases agree with TRBD1. The CDR3 contains 18 residues. The V segment lost 1 base and the J segment 7 bases; nucleotides outside the gene matches: 11. The germline gives CDR1 KGHSH, CDR2 LQKENI. CDR3 residues: CASSPLRTGDRRNSPLHF. DNA for the CDR3: TGTGCCAGCTCACCACTTCGGACAGGGGATCGAAGAAATTCACCCCTCCACTTT.

The chain employs TRBV11-3 and TRBJ2-2, with D possibly being TRBD1 (6 bases). V dropped 5 bases and J dropped 4 bases, with 17 bases sitting between them. This CDR3 is 16 amino acids long. Germline V gives CDR1 SGHNT, CDR2 YENEEA. CDR3 amino acids: CASSPSGASGTGELFF. CDR3 DNA: TGTGCCAGCAGCCCCTCAGGGGCCTCAGGCACCGGGGAGCTGTTTTTT.